This T cell receptor (beta chain) was captured by sequencing in a study of post-analysis software for immune sequencing data. Study summary: In terms of disease course, relapsing-remitting, secondary progressive and progressive-relapsing multiple sclerosis were included.

CDR3 length: 15 amino acids. CDR1 is MNHEY and CDR2 is SVGAGI in the germline V gene. Comment on this clonotype: Antigen specificity is unknown. The germline gene is not matched at one end of the junction; a read error may be the cause.

Study-wide findings and caveats: Roughly 5 TRBV segments, including TRBV5-6, TRBV5-1 and TRBV20-1, were more frequent in patients than controls. Significantly lower normalized Chao1 diversity was seen in multiple sclerosis patients than in controls.

Carried by the TCR beta cDNA libraries were unique molecular identifiers. TCRdb called the PCR reads again in MiXCR, with one record for every CDR3 protein. The sample has hundreds of thousands of distinct CDR3 sequences; about 53% are singletons. This clonotype originated in a girl under 18 with multiple sclerosis. Sequenced material: blood. The chain uses TRBV6-5 and TRBJ2-4; 9 bases are a match to TRBD1. The DNA matches TRBJ2-7 better at its end, which makes the J call doubtful. CDR3 loop: CTSSYPGTGINEQYF. The CDR3 nucleotides are TGTACCAGCAGTTACCCTGGGACAGGGATAAACGAGCAGTACTTC.